This passage covers 8 T cell receptor beta chains from one sample sequenced in a study of CD4 T cells in relation to SARS-CoV-2 and coronaviruses. Before the COVID-19 pandemic, during about 2011-2019, CD4+ T cells were taken from unexposed donors. The cells were cultured for approximately ten days before CD4+ T cells were isolated. Profiled with immunoSEQ multiplex PCR; TCRdb holds only in-frame clones, not every one. This table holds 20,000 or so clones, approximately 77% found once. Their recognized antigens are unknown. The sample consisted of CD4+ T cells from PBMCs, cultured in vitro. The source is a human donor in good health.

J is TRBJ2-1 and V is TRBV29-1, with a tentative D call TRBD2 (5 bases). The CDR3 length is 10 residues. Trimming shortened V by 6 bases and J by 6 bases, and 6 bases separated the two germline ends. CDR1 is SQVTM and CDR2 is ANQGSEA in the germline V gene. The CDR3 region is CSVSGNEQFF. CDR3 sequence (DNA): TGCAGCGTAAGCGGCAATGAGCAGTTCTTC.

This clone was found a few times. The V and J genes are TRBV6-5 and TRBJ2-1; no firm D call. This CDR3 has 13 amino acids. Germline-derived CDR1 and CDR2 are MNHEY and SVGAGI. Between the trimmed V and J ends, which lost 2 bases and 9 bases, there was a span of 11 bases. This chain's CDR3 is CASSYGPGGEQFF. The CDR3 nucleotides read TGTGCCAGCAGTTACGGACCAGGCGGTGAGCAGTTCTTC.

The rearrangement links TRBV30 to TRBJ1-1; D remains ambiguous. Trimming removed 0 bases from V and 1 base from J, with 9 bases in between. The CDR3 contains 14 residues. Germline loops: CDR1 GTSNPN, CDR2 SVGIG (reference sequence). In DNA form, the CDR3 reads TGTGCCTGGAGTGTATGGCACACGAACACTGAAGCTTTCTTT. Amino acid sequence: CAWSVWHTNTEAFF.

This rearrangement joins TRBV5-1 to TRBJ1-4; D is unresolved. Germline V gives CDR1 SGHRS, CDR2 YFSETQ. The CDR3 runs to 14 residues. The V end was cut by 0 bases, the J end by 4 bases, with 7 bases between. The DNA for the CDR3 is TGCGCCAGCAGCTTGGGACTGATTAATGAAAAACTGTTTTTT. Protein product: CASSLGLINEKLFF.

The chain employs TRBV6-5 and TRBJ1-3; D uncertain. V lost 5 bases to trimming and J lost 4 bases, with 9 bases between them. CDR1 and CDR2 from the germline V gene are MNHEY and SVGAGI. The CDR3 contains 13 residues. The CDR3 region has the DNA TGTGCCAGCAGTCCTGCACGGGGAAACACCATATATTTT. It encodes CASSPARGNTIYF.

The chain joins TRBV7-8 to TRBJ2-3, with 12 bases fitting TRBD2. CDR3 size: 18 residues. From germline, CDR1 is SGHVS and CDR2 FQNEAQ. Trimming removed 1 base from V and 4 bases from J; junction bases left unmatched: 9. Here the CDR3 reads CASSLGPQTSGSADTQYF. The CDR3, as DNA: TGTGCCAGCAGCTTAGGTCCGCAGACTAGCGGGAGTGCAGATACGCAGTATTTT.

This clone was counted once. This rearrangement joins TRBV3-1 (or the pseudogene TRBV3-2) to TRBJ2-7, with TRBD2 as a possible D gene (6 bases). Trimming removed 4 bases at V and 4 bases at J, with 11 bases between. From germline, CDR1 is LGHDT and CDR2 YNNKEL (reference sequence). The CDR3 length is 13 residues. The CDR3 DNA reads TGTGCCAGCAGCCCTCGGGACTTGTACGAGCAGTACTTC. Translation gives CASSPRDLYEQYF.

The chain recombines TRBV9 with TRBJ1-2, with 7 bases matching TRBD1. The V gene's germline CDR1 is SGDLS and CDR2 YYNGEE. CDR3 length equals 14 residues. With V trimmed by 0 bases and J by 4 bases, 3 bases remained unmatched. The CDR3 DNA reads as TGTGCCAGCAGCGTAGGAGGGGGCGGCTATGGCTACACCTTC. It encodes CASSVGGGGYGYTF.